One T cell receptor (beta chain) is described in this entry. The sample originates from a study of T cell repertoires in ileal Crohn's disease. Study-wide context: Biopsies of the neoterminal ileum at postoperative colonoscopy form M6 samples.

Each sample's TCRB immunosequencing used around 0.5 micrograms of biopsy DNA. TCRdb's copy holds only in-frame clones and misses some; the assay was immunoSEQ multiplex PCR. The sample lists about 59,000 clones, about 89% occurring once. Germline V gives CDR1 LNHDA, CDR2 SQIVND (reference sequence). With 2 bases removed from V and 10 bases from J, the gap between germline ends came to 15 bases. This CDR3 has 14 amino acids. This sample's time point: neoterminal ileum biopsy at postoperative endoscopy, about 6 months after surgery. The sequenced sample consisted of ileal tissue. This clonotype was sampled from an adult with Crohn's disease. The rearrangement links TRBV19 to TRBJ1-5; D call uncertain. CDR3 region: CASSIRGPSKPQHF. The CDR3 DNA is TGTGCCAGTAGTATAAGAGGGCCCAGCAAACCCCAGCATTTT.